One T cell receptor (beta chain) is described in this entry. The target of this receptor is not known. No qualities accompany the bases; no much larger clone lies one base away. To estimate absolute template abundance from read counts, synthetic TCR analog templates were spiked into each PCR. Using the immunoSEQ assay, TCRbeta CDR3 regions were amplified from genomic DNA with bias-controlled V and J gene primers. Sequencing of rearranged TCRbeta segments was done at approximately 20X coverage. The paper's processing steps were these. Clustering was used to correct sequencing errors, and CDR3s were annotated against IMGT to assign V, D and J genes. Out-of-frame and stop-codon sequences were excluded, and only productive TCRbeta rearrangements were used in downstream analyses. To compute clonality, Shannon entropy was normalized by the log of the number of unique productive sequences and then subtracted from one. Clones differing between time points or between blood and tumor were identified by Fisher's exact test with Benjamini-Hochberg correction at adjusted p below 0.01. Here the immuneACCESS table is served through TCRdb, limited to in-frame sequences with V and J called. Missing clones are a known gap in these copies; in checked studies unresolved V genes cover under half, and the rest lacks a known reason. D and trimming come from the DNA, and the V and J calls and clone size come from that table. This sample comprises around 50,000 clones, under 85% of them detected only once. 1.9% of the sample rests with the top ten.

CDR1 and CDR2, per the germline V gene (reference sequence), are LNHDA and SQIVND. Reading from cysteine to phenylalanine, the CDR3 counts 15 amino acids. Just CDR3 DNA is preserved here, 45 bases in frame from base 1. V is pruned by 4 bases and J by 3 bases, leaving 2 bases of the junction without a gene match. This sample was taken from a study of PD-L1 blockade in urothelial cancer (dated by TCRdb to about 2017). With respect to the entire study: All patients started therapy in the mid-2010s and received atezolizumab 1,200 mg intravenously every 3 weeks. A median of about 150,000 T cells and some 90,000 unique TCRs was obtained from blood samples, and a median clonality of approximately 0.086 was observed. Approximately 30 patients had pretreatment blood TCR-seq, about 25 had at least one posttreatment blood collection, and about 25 had tumor TCR-seq. Progression-free survival longer than 6 months counted as durable clinical benefit, and TCR features were additionally tested against both progression-free and overall survival. Patients had an ECOG performance status of 0 or 1 and had received between 0 and 3 prior chemotherapy regimens. In the same patients, whole exome sequencing and RNA sequencing of pretreatment tumors were performed in addition to TCR sequencing. About 85% of the 29 patients were identified as males with urothelial cancer of bladder origin, and a prior smoking history was reported by 18 of 29 patients. Blood samples were analyzed at 3 weeks after treatment start (second dose) and at 6 weeks after treatment start. TCR sequencing covered pretreatment tumor samples and matched, serially collected peripheral blood taken before and after atezolizumab treatment. An exploratory multi-omic analysis was conducted of the somatic, immune and clinical correlates of response to PD-L1 blockade with atezolizumab in urothelial cancer. Durable clinical benefit was achieved by nine patients and was not achieved by 20 patients. Broader findings and caveats from the paper: Greater expansion of tumor-associated TCR clones in peripheral blood 3 weeks after the start of treatment was observed in patients with durable benefit (n ≈ 24, p = 0.022). Improved progression-free and overall survival was found to be associated with pretreatment peripheral blood TCR clonality below the median. Small sample size (n ≈ 30) and many exploratory analyses mean the results are intended to be hypothesis-generating.

Per the publication, the time point label means: peripheral blood 6 weeks after treatment start. A cohort of 25 to 30 patients with locally advanced or metastatic urothelial carcinoma, treated at Memorial Sloan Kettering on a trial protocol, was included. Peripheral blood mononuclear cells were collected from each patient pretreatment and during treatment, giving between 1 and 8 total time points per patient. The Qiagen DNeasy Blood extraction kit was used to purify genomic DNA from total PBMCs and tumor samples. PBMCs were collected pretreatment and during treatment, and were isolated and stored as previously described.

The receptor's source is a man between 50 and 59 years old with urothelial cancer. The rearrangement joined TRBV19 to TRBJ2-1, with TRBD2 identical over 11 junction bases. This material consisted of PBMCs, taken around atezolizumab (anti-PD-L1) treatment. The CDR3 protein: CASSSGTSGYNEQFF. The nucleotide sequence reads as follows: TGTGCCAGTAGTAGCGGGACTAGCGGCTACAATGAGCAGTTCTTC.